The 7 T cell receptor beta chains below come from one sample, sequenced in a study of T cell responses to AZD1222 COVID-19 vaccine. TCRdb's table, derived via immunoSEQ multiplex PCR, lists solely in-frame clones and lacks some. This table holds about 190,000 clones, roughly 93% found once. Sequencing was performed on peripheral blood, taken on day 0 of AZD1222 vaccination. The receptors originated from an adult in good health.

A few counts support this clone. The chain uses TRBV18 and TRBJ2-3, with 7 nucleotides matching TRBD2. CDR1 and CDR2 from the germline V gene are KGHSH and LQKENI. Trimming at V came to 1 base and at J to 2 bases, leaving 3 bases not matched to a gene. The CDR3 is 15 amino acids. The CDR3 spells CASSPREGITDTQYF. As DNA, the CDR3 is TGTGCCAGCTCACCACGGGAGGGCATCACAGATACGCAGTATTTT. The full variable domain, rest sourced from reference TRBV18 and TRBJ2-3, is NAGVMQNPRHLVRRRGQEARLRCSPMKGHSHVYWYRQLPEEGLKFMVYLQKENIIDESGMPKERFSAEFPKEGPSILRIQQVVRGDSAAYFCASSPREGITDTQYFGPGTRLTVL.

The chain carries TRBV24-1 and TRBJ2-1, with D perhaps matching TRBD1 (6 bases). The CDR3 is made up of 15 amino acids. Trimming removed 3 bases at V and 4 bases at J, with 12 bases between. Germline CDR1 reads KGHDR; CDR2 reads SFDVKD. Here the CDR3 reads CATSDPKGGYNEQFF. CDR3 coding DNA: TGTGCCACCAGTGATCCAAAAGGGGGTTACAATGAGCAGTTCTTC.

This clone appeared once. The V and J genes are TRBV27 and TRBJ2-1, with 9 bases that match TRBD1. V was clipped by 2 bases and J by 7 bases; unmatched bases: 3. Germline V lookup: CDR1 MNHEY, CDR2 SMNVEV (reference sequence). This CDR3 spans 14 amino acids. The CDR3 DNA reads as TGTGCCAGCAGTTTAGTGGACAGGGGTAATGAGCAGTTCTTC. Amino acids: CASSLVDRGNEQFF.

This sequence joins TRBV5-4 and TRBJ1-1; unclear D gene. The CDR3 contains 15 residues. Germline V gives CDR1 SGHNT, CDR2 YYREEE (reference sequence). V lost 4 bases to trimming and J lost 5 bases, with 18 bases between them. CDR3 region: CASSPYLGSGTEAFF. In DNA form, the CDR3 reads TGTGCCAGCAGCCCGTATCTGGGGTCGGGAACTGAAGCTTTCTTT.

The chain links TRBV7-3 to TRBJ2-1; 10 bases fit TRBD2. Germline CDR1 reads SGHTA; CDR2 reads FQGTGA. V was clipped by 5 bases and J by 4 bases; unmatched bases: 5. This CDR3 has 15 residues. CDR3 nucleotides: TGTGCCAGCAGCCCTAGCGGGGGTATATACAATGAGCAGTTCTTC. It encodes CASSPSGGIYNEQFF. Complete variable domain (other parts from reference TRBV7-3 and TRBJ2-1): GAGVSQTPSNKVTEKGKYVELRCDPISGHTALYWYRQSLGQGPEFLIYFQGTGAADDSGLPNDRFFAVRPEGSVSTLKIQRTERGDSAVYLCASSPSGGIYNEQFFGPGTRLTVL.

The chain has TRBV13 and TRBJ2-7; TRBD1 agrees at 9 bases. This CDR3 is built from 17 residues. CDR1 and CDR2 (germline): PRHDT, FYEKMQ (reference sequence). After removal of 5 bases from V and 3 bases from J, the junction contained 14 bases not matched to a gene. The DNA for the CDR3 is TGTGCCAGCAGCAACGAACCGGGACAGGGTCTCCTCTACGAGCAGTACTTC. It translates to CASSNEPGQGLLYEQYF.

The chain couples TRBV28 to TRBJ1-1; no clear D. This CDR3 has 11 residues. V lost 6 bases and J 8 bases, leaving 10 bases between the germline ends. Germline values: CDR1 MDHEN, CDR2 SYDVKM. CDR3: CASRSTTEAFF. CDR3 bases: TGTGCCAGCAGATCGACCACGGAAGCTTTCTTT.